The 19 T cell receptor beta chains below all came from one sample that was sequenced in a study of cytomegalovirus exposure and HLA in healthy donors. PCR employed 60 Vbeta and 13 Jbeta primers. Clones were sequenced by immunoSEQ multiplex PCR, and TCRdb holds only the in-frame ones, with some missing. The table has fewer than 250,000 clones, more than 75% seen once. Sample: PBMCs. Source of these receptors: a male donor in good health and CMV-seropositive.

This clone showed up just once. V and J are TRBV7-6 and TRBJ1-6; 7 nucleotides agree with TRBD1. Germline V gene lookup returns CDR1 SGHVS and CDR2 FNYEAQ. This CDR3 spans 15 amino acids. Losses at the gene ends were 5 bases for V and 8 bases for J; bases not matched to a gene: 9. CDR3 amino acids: CASSPRVDRYSPLHF. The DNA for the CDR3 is TGTGCCAGCAGCCCCCGGGTGGACAGGTATTCACCCCTCCACTTT.

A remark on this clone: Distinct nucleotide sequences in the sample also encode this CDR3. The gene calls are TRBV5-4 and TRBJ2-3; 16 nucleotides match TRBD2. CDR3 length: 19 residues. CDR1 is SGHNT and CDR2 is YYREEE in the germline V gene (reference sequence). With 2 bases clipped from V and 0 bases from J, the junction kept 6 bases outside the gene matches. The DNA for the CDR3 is TGTGCCAGCAGCTTTGTGGGACTAGCGGGAGGGCCTAGCACAGATACGCAGTATTTT. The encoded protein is CASSFVGLAGGPSTDTQYF.

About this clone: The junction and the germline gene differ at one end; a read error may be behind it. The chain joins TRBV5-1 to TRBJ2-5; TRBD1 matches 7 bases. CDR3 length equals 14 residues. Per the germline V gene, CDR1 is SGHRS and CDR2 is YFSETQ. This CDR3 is CASSLEDRQGELDF. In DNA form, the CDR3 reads TGCGCCAGCAGCTTGGAGGATAGGCAGGGGGAATTAGACTTC.

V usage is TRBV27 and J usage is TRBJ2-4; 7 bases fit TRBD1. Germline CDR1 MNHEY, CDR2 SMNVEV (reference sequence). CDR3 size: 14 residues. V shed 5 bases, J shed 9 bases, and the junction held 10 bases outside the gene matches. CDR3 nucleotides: TGTGCCAGCAGTCTGTACAGGGGTGCGGGCATTCAGTACTTC. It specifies CASSLYRGAGIQYF.

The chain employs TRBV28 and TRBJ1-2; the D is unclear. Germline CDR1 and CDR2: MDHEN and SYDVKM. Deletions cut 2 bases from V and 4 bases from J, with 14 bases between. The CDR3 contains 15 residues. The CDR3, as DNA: TGTGCCAGCAGTTTAGTGTTTGGGGAGGGCTATGGCTACACCTTC. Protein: CASSLVFGEGYGYTF.

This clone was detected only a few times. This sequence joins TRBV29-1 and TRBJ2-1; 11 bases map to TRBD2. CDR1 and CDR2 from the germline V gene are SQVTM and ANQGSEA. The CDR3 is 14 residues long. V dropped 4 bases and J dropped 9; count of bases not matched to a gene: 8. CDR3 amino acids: CSVGVGTSGSEQFF. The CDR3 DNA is TGCAGCGTTGGTGTGGGGACTAGCGGCAGTGAGCAGTTCTTC.

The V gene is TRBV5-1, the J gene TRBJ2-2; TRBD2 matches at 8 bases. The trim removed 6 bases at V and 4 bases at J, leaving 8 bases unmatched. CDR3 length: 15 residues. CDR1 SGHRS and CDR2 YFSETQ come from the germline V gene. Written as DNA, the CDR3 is TGCGCCAGCACGGTGGTAGCGGGATCCACCGGGGAGCTGTTTTTT. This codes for CASTVVAGSTGELFF.

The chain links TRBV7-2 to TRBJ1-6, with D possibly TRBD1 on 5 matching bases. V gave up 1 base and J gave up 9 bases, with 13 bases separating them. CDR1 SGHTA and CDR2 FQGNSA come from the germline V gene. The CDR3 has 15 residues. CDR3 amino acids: CASSLDRGGLSPLHF. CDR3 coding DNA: TGTGCCAGCAGCTTAGACCGGGGGGGACTTTCACCCCTCCACTTT. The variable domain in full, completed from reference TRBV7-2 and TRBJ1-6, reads GAGVSQSPSNKVTEKGKDVELRCDPISGHTALYWYRQSLGQGLEFLIYFQGNSAPDKSGLPSDRFSAERTGGSVSTLTIQRTQQEDSAVYLCASSLDRGGLSPLHFGNGTRLTVT.

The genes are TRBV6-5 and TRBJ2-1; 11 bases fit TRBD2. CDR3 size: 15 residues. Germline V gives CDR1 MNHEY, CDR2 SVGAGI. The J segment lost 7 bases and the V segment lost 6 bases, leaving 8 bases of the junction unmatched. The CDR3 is CASSSTSGSLNEQFF. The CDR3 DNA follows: TGTGCCAGCAGCTCAACTAGCGGGAGCCTGAATGAGCAGTTCTTC.

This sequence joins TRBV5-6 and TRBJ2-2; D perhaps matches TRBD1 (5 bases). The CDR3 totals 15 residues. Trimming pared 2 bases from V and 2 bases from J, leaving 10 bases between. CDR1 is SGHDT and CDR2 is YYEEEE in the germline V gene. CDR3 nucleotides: TGTGCCAGCAGCTTAGCAGGGTTAAACACCGGGGAGCTGTTTTTT. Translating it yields CASSLAGLNTGELFF.

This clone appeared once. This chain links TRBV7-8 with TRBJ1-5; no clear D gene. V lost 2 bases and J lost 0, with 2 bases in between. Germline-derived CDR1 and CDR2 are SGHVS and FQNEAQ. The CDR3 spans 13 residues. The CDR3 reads CASSLRSNQPQHF. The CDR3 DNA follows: TGTGCCAGCAGCTTACGTAGCAATCAGCCCCAGCATTTT.

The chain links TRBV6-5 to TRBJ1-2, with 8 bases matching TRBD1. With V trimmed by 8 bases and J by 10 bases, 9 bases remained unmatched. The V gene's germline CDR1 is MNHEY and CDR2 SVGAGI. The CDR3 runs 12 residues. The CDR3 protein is CASLVDRVLYTF. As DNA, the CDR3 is TGTGCCAGCTTAGTGGACAGGGTGCTCTACACCTTC.

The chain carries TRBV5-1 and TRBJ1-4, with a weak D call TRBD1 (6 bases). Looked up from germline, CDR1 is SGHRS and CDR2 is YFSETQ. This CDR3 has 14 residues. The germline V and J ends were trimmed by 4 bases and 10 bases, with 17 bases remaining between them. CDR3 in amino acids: CASSLEGDGGKLFF. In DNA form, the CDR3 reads TGCGCCAGCAGCCTCGAGGGGGACGGCGGAAAACTGTTTTTT.

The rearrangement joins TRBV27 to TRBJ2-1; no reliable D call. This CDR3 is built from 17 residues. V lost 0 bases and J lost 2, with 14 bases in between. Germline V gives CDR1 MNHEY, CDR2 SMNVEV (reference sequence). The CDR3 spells CASSLSMYREAYNEQFF. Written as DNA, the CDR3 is TGTGCCAGCAGTTTATCGATGTACCGCGAGGCCTACAATGAGCAGTTCTTC.

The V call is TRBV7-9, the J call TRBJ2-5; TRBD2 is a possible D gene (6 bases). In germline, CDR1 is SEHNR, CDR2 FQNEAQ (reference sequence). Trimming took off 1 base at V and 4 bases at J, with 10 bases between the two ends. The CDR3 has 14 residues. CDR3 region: CASSLGRRVETQYF. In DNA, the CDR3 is TGTGCCAGCAGCTTAGGCAGGAGGGTAGAGACCCAGTACTTC.

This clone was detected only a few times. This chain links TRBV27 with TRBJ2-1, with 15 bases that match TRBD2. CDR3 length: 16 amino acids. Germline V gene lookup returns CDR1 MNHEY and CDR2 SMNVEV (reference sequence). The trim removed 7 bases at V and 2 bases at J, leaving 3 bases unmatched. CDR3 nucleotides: TGTGCCAGCATGAGGACTAGCGGGAGGGCCTACAATGAGCAGTTCTTC. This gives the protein CASMRTSGRAYNEQFF.

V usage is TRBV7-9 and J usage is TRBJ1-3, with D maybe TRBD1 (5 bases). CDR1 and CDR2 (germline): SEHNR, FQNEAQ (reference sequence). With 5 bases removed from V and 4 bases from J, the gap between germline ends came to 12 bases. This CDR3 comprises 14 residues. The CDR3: CASSVEGKGNTIYF. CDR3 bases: TGTGCCAGCAGCGTAGAGGGGAAGGGAAACACCATATATTTT.

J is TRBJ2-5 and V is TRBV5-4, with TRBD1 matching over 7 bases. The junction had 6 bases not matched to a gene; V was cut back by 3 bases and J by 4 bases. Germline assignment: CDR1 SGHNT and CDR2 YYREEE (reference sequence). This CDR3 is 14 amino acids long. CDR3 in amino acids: CASSSSGTAETQYF. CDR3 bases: TGTGCCAGCAGCTCATCGGGGACAGCAGAGACCCAGTACTTC.

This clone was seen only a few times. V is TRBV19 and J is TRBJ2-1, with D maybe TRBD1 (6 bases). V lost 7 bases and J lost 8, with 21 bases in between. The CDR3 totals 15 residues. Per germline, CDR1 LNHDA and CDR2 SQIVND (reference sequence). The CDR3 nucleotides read TGTGCCAGTACCATCGTTTGGAAACAGGGTGATGAGCAGTTCTTC. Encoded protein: CASTIVWKQGDEQFF.